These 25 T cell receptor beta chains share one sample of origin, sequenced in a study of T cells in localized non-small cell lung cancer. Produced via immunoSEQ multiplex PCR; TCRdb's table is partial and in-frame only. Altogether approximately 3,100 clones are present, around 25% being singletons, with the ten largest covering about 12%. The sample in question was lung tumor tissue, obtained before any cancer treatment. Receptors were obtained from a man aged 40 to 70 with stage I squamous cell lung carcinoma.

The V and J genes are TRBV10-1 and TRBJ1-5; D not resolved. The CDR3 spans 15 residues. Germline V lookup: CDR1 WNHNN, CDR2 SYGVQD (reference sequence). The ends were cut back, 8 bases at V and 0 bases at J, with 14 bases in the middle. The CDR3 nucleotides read TGCGCCAGCTCTTGGGCCGGGGATAGCAATCAGCCCCAGCATTTT. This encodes CASSWAGDSNQPQHF.

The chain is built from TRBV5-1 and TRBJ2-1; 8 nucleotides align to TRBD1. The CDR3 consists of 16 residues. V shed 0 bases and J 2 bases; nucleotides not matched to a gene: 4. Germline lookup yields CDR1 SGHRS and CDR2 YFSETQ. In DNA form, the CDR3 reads TGCGCCAGCAGCTTGGACGGGACAGGAACCTACAATGAGCAGTTCTTC. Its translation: CASSLDGTGTYNEQFF.

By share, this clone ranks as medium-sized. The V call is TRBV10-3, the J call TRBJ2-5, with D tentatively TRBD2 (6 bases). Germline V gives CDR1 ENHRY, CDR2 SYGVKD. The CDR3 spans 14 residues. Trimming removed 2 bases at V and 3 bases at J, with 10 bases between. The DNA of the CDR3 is TGTGCCATCAGTGAGCTTCGGACTAAAGAGACCCAGTACTTC. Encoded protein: CAISELRTKETQYF.

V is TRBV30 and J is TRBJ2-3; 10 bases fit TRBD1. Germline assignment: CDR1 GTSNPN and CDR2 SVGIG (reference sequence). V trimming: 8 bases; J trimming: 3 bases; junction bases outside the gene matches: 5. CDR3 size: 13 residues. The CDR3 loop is CAQDRGLTDTQYF. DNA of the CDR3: TGTGCCCAGGACAGGGGGTTGACAGATACGCAGTATTTT.

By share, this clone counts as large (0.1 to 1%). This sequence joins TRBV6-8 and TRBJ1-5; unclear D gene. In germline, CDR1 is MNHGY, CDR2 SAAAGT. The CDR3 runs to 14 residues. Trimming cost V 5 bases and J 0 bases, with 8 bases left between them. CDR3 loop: CASSNIYSNQPQHF. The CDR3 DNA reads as TGTGCCAGCAGTAACATATATAGCAATCAGCCCCAGCATTTT.

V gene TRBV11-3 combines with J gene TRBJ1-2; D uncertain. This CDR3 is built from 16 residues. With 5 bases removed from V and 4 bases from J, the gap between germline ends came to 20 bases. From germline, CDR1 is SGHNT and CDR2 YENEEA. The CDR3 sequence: CASSTRMAGRVYGYTF. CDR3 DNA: TGTGCCAGCAGCACCCGGATGGCTGGCCGGGTCTATGGCTACACCTTC.

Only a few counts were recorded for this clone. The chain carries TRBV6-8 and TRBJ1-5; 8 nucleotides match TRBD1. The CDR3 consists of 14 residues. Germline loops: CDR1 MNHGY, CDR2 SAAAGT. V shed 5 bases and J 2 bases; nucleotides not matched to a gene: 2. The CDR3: CASSAGGGNQPQHF. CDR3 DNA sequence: TGTGCCAGCAGTGCAGGGGGCGGCAATCAGCCCCAGCATTTT.

The CDR3 reads CASSPLASGGPNQFF. DNA for the CDR3: TGTGCCAGCTCACCACTCGCTAGCGGGGGCCCAAATCAGTTCTTC. The gene calls are TRBV18 and TRBJ2-1, with 10 bases aligning to TRBD2. The CDR3 length is 15 residues. Germline V gene data show CDR1 as KGHSH and CDR2 as LQKENI. Trimming removed 1 base from V and 13 bases from J; junction bases left unmatched: 10.

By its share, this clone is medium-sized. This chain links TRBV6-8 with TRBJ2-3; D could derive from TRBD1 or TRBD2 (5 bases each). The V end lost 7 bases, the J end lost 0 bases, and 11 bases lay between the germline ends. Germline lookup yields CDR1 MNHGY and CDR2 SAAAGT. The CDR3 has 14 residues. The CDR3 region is CASMGETSTDTQYF. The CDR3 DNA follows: TGTGCCAGCATGGGGGAAACTAGCACAGATACGCAGTATTTT.

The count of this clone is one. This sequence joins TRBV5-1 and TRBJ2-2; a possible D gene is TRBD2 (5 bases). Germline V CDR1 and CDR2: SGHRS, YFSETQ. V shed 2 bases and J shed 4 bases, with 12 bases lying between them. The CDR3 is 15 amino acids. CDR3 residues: CASSLIAFGTGELFF. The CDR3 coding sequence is TGCGCCAGCAGCTTAATAGCGTTCGGCACCGGGGAGCTGTTTTTT.

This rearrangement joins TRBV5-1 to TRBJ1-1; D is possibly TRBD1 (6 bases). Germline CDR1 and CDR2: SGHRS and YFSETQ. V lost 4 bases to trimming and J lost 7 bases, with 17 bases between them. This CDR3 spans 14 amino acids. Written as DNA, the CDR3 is TGCGCCAGCAGCCCCGGTGGACAGCTTGTTGAAGCTTTCTTT. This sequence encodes CASSPGGQLVEAFF.

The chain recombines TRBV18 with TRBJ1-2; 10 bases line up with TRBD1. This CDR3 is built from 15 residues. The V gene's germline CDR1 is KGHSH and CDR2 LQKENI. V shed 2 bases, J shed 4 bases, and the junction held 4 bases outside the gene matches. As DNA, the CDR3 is TGTGCCAGCTCACCAGGGACAGGGGCTCCCTATGGCTACACCTTC. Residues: CASSPGTGAPYGYTF.

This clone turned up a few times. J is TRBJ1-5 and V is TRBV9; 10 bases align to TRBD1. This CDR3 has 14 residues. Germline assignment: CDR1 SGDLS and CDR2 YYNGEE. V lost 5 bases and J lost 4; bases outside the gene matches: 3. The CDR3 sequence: CASSWTGGNQPQHF. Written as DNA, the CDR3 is TGTGCCAGCAGTTGGACAGGGGGGAATCAGCCCCAGCATTTT. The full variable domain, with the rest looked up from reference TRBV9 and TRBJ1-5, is DSGVTQTPKHLITATGQRVTLRCSPRSGDLSVYWYQQSLDQGLQFLIQYYNGEERAKGNILERFSAQQFPDLHSELNLSSLELGDSALYFCASSWTGGNQPQHFGDGTRLSIL.

CDR3 sequence reads: CASSPVGGRYNEQFF. CDR3 DNA: TGTGCCAGCTCACCAGTAGGGGGACGTTACAATGAGCAGTTCTTC. The rearrangement uses TRBV18 and TRBJ2-1; D may be TRBD1 (6 bases). V lost 2 bases and J lost 4, with 12 bases in between. The CDR3 runs to 15 residues. Germline CDR1 and CDR2: KGHSH and LQKENI.

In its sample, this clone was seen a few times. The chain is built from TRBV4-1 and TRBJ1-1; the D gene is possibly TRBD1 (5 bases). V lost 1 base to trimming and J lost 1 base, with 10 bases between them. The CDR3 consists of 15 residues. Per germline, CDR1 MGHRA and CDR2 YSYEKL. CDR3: CASSQAGTANTEAFF. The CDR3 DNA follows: TGCGCCAGCAGCCAAGCCGGGACGGCGAACACTGAAGCTTTCTTT.

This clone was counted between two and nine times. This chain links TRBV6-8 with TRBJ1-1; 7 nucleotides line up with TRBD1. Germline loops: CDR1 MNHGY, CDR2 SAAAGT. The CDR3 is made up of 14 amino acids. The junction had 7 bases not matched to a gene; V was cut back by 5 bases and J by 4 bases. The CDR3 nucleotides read TGTGCCAGCAGTGTAATAACAGGGGCCACTGAAGCTTTCTTT. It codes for CASSVITGATEAFF.

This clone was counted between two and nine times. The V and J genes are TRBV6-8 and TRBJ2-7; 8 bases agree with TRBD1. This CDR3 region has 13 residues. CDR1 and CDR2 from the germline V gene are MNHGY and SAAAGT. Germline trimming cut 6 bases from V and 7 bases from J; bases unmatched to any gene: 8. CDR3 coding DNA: TGTGCCAGCAGAAACACAGGGGGAAGGGAGCAGTACTTC. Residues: CASRNTGGREQYF.

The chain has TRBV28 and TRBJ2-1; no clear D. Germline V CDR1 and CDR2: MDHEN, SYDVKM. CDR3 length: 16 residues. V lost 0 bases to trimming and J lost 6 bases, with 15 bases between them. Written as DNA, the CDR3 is TGTGCCAGCAGTTTATGGTTTCGGGCTAGGAGCAATGAGCAGTTCTTC. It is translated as CASSLWFRARSNEQFF. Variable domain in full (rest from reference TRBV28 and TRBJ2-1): DVKVTQSSRYLVKRTGEKVFLECVQDMDHENMFWYRQDPGLGLRLIYFSYDVKMKEKGDIPEGYSVSREKKERFSLILESASTNQTSMYLCASSLWFRARSNEQFFGPGTRLTVL.

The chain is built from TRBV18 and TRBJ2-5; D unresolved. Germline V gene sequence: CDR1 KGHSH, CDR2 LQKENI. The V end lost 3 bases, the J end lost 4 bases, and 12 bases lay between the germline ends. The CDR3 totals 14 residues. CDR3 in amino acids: CASSPSGMRETQYF. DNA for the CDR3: TGTGCCAGCTCACCCTCGGGTATGCGAGAGACCCAGTACTTC.

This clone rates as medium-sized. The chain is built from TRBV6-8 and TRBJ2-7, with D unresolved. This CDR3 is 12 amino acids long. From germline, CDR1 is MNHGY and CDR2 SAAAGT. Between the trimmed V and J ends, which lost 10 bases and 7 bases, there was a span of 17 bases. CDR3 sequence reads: CATTGSFWEQYF. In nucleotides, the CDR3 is TGTGCCACGACCGGGTCTTTTTGGGAGCAGTACTTC.

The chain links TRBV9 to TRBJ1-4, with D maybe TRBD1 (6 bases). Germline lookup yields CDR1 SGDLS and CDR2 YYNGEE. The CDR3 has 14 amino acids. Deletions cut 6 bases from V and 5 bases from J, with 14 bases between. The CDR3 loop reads CASNKRGDNEKLFF. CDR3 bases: TGTGCCAGCAACAAGAGGGGGGACAATGAAAAACTGTTTTTT.

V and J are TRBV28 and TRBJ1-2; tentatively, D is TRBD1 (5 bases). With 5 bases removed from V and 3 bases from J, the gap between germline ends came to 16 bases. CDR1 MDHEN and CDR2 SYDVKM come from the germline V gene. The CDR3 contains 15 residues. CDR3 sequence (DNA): TGTGCCAGCAGTCCCACCCCGGGGGTCTACTATGGCTACACCTTC. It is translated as CASSPTPGVYYGYTF.

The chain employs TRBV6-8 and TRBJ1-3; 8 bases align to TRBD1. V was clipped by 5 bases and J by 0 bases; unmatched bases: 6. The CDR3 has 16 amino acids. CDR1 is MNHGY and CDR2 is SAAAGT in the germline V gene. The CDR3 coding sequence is TGTGCCAGCAGTCCTAGGACAGGGAGCTCTGGAAACACCATATATTTT. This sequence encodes CASSPRTGSSGNTIYF.

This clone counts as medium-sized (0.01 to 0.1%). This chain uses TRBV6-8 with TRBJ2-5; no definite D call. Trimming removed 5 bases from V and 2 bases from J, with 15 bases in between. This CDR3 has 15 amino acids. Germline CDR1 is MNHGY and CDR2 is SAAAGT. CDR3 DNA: TGTGCCAGCAGTGCCCTGGACGGGCTGCAAGAGACCCAGTACTTC. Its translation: CASSALDGLQETQYF.

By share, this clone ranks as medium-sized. The CDR3: CASSSYRVIAPRTDTQYF. The CDR3 DNA follows: TGTGCCAGCAGTTCATACAGGGTCATAGCTCCCCGCACAGATACGCAGTATTTT. The chain links TRBV11-3 to TRBJ2-3; TRBD1 might be the D (6 bases). CDR3 length: 18 residues. The V gene lost 6 bases and the J gene lost 1 base, with 23 bases spanning the gap. Germline CDR1 reads SGHNT; CDR2 reads YENEEA.